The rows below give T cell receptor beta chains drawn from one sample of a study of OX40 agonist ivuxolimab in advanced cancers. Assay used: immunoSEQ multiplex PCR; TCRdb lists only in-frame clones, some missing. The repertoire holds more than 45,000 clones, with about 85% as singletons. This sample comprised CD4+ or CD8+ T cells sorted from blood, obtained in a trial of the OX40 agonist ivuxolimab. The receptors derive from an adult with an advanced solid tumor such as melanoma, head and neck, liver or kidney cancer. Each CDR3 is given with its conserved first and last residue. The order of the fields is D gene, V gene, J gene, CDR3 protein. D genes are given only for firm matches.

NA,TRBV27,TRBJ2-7,CASRTGPHEQYF
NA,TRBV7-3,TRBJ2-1,CASSLSSGIYNEQFF
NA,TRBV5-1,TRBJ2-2,CASSYDGELTGELFF
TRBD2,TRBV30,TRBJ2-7,CASVTSGYEQYF
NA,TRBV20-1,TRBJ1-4,CSVQDNEKLFF
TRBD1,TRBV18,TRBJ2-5,CASSYRGEETQYF
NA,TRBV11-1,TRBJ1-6,CASSSRRATNSPLHF
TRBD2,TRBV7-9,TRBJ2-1,CASPNEGLASFSYNEQFF
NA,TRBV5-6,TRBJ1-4,CASSLREGGGEKLFF
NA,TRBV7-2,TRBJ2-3,CASSLRSSGVLKGADTQYF
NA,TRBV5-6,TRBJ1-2,CASRSYLSNYGYTF
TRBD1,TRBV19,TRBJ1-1,CASSPNRGLGDMNTEAFF
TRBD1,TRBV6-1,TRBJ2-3,CASSAKGQFTQYF
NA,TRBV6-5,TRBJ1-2,CASNPTGVSYGYTF
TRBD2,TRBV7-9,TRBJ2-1,CASSHPLAGEVDEQFF
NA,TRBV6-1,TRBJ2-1,CASSEYPAGRAGEQFF
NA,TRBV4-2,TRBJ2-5,CASSPHRGLGLLPVTQYF
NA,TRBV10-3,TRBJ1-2,CAISESRGTVYGYTF
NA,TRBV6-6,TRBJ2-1,CASSYEREQFF
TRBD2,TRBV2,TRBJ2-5,CASSGQRGVRETQYF
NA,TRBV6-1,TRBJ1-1,CASSEALSGRLNTEAFF
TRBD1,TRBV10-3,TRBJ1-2,CAIKRTGEGYTF
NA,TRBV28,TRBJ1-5,CASSPRDYSNQPQHF
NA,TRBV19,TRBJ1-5,CASSKGSNQPQHF
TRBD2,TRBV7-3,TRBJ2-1,CASSPGAGGFGEQFF
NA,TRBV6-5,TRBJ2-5,CASSYFNLRETQYF
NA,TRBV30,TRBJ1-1,CAWSEVFEAFF
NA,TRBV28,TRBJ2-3,CASSLLGITDTQYF
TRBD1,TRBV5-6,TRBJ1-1,CASSSPGTENTEAFF
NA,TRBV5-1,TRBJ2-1,CASSLALSGSDEQFF
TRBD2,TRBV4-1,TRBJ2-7,CASSPRLAGGQYF
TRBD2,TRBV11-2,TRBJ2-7,CASEPQGLGYEQYF
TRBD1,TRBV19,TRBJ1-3,CASSIQGGAGNTIYF
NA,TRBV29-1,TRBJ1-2,CSVPTSGTVNYGYTF
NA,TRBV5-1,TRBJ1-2,CASSLVEGGSYGYTF
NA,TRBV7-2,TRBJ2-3,CASSLGRGRGTDTQYF
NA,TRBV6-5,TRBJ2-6,CASNKGGAGANVLTF
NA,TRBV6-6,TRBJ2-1,CASSAARLVVNEQFF
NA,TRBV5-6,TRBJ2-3,CASSLASRDTQYF
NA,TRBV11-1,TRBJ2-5,CASSNDRPYQETQYF
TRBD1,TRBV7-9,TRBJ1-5,CASSPRDRDFSNQPQHF
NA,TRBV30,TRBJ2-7,CAWGRLAGEQYF
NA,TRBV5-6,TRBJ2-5,CASSLLTTEETQYF
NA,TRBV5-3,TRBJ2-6,CARSRAGGSGANVLTF
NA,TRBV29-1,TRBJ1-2,CSVGDNQYGYTF
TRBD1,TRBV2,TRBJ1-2,CASRLGQGDGYTF
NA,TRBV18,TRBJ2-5,CASSQFQGKETQYF
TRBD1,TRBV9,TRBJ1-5,CASSVANRGNQPQHF
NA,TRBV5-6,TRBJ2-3,CASLEYWGSVSTDTQYF
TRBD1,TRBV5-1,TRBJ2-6,CASTQGVAGANVLTF
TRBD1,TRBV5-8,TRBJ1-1,CASSLRQGATTEAFF
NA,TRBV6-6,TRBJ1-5,CASSLGRDSNQPQHF
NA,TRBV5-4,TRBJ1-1,CAGSFEGRQNTEAFF
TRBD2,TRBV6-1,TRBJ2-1,CAGERGRYNEQFF
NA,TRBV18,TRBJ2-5,CASSSGLDPKTQYF
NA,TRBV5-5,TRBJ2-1,CASSLLAGRQFF
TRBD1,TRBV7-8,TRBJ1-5,CASSSTGGGNQPQHF
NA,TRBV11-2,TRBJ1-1,CASSRTESAFF
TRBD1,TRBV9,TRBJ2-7,CASSRTGGSEQYF